This T cell receptor (beta chain) came from a study of T cell responses to AZD1222 COVID-19 vaccine. Study-wide findings and caveats: Among those given AZD1222, only five or six were seropositive at baseline. Close to half of spike-specific TCRs reportedly recognize unmutated variant regions. CD4 TCRs associated with vaccination spanned spike, dominating at 160-218 and 743-854.

With regard to this clone: The antigen is undetermined.

The data were produced by immunoSEQ multiplex PCR, yet TCRdb's version contains in-frame clones alone and is incomplete. The table lists roughly 120,000 clones, about 90% of them singletons, with almost 5.5% in the top ten. With 2 bases removed from V and 0 bases from J, the gap between germline ends came to 14 bases. Germline loops: CDR1 MNHEY, CDR2 SVGAGI. The CDR3 is 16 amino acids. The receptor comes from an adult in good health. The chain couples TRBV6-5 to TRBJ2-7; no definite D call. Sequencing used peripheral blood, obtained on day 0 of AZD1222 vaccination. The CDR3 DNA is TGTGCCAGCAGTTACGGGAACTCCCTTAACTCCTACGAGCAGTACTTC. Translation gives CASSYGNSLNSYEQYF.